This passage covers 29 T cell receptor beta chains from one sample sequenced in a study of OX40 agonist ivuxolimab in advanced cancers. Repertoires were generated with immunoSEQ multiplex PCR, while TCRdb's copy carries only in-frame clones and drops some. The sample has fewer than 65,000 clones, roughly 82% seen once. The sample here was CD4+ or CD8+ T cells sorted from blood, taken in a trial of the OX40 agonist ivuxolimab. The receptors here all came from an adult with an advanced solid tumor such as melanoma, head and neck, liver or kidney cancer.

CDR3: CASRPDRYYGYTF. CDR3 DNA: TGTGCCAGCAGACCCGACAGGTACTATGGCTACACCTTC. The chain employs TRBV6-1 and TRBJ1-2; TRBD1 might be the D (6 bases). The CDR3 spans 13 residues. Trimming cost V 6 bases and J 3 bases, with 11 bases left between them. Per the germline V gene, CDR1 is MNHNS and CDR2 is SASEGT.

The chain is built from TRBV12-5 and TRBJ1-1; D is undetermined. Trimming cost V 3 bases and J 0 bases, with 29 bases left between them. This CDR3 is 21 amino acids long. The germline CDR1 and CDR2 sequences are LGHNT and FRNRAP. CDR3 region: CASGFSPPRLGFEELNTEAFF. CDR3 DNA: TGTGCTAGTGGTTTCTCCCCCCCGCGACTGGGATTTGAGGAATTGAACACTGAAGCTTTCTTT.

This chain links TRBV5-1 with TRBJ2-1; D is uncertain. The germline gives CDR1 SGHRS, CDR2 YFSETQ. The CDR3 totals 14 residues. Between the trimmed V and J ends, which lost 5 bases and 5 bases, there was a span of 14 bases. CDR3 loop: CASSLGPTDNEQFF. CDR3 in DNA: TGCGCCAGCAGTTTAGGGCCTACCGACAATGAGCAGTTCTTC. The full variable domain, in which reference TRBV5-1 and TRBJ2-1 provide the parts outside the CDR3, is KAGVTQTPRYLIKTRGQQVTLSCSPISGHRSVSWYQQTPGQGLQFLFEYFSETQRNKGNFPGRFSGRQFSNSRSEMNVSTLELGDSALYLCASSLGPTDNEQFFGPGTRLTVL.

This clone showed up just a few times. The chain couples TRBV6-6 to TRBJ1-1, with D tentatively TRBD1 (6 bases). The V gene lost 1 base and the J gene lost 11 bases, with 14 bases spanning the gap. Germline V lookup: CDR1 MNHNY, CDR2 SVGAGI (reference sequence). This CDR3 has 13 amino acids. CDR3 sequence reads: CASSYWLGQGAFF. CDR3 sequence (DNA): TGTGCCAGCAGTTACTGGCTAGGGCAGGGGGCTTTCTTT.

V is TRBV28 and J is TRBJ1-2; D not resolved. The CDR3 extends over 13 amino acids. Germline assignment: CDR1 MDHEN and CDR2 SYDVKM. Trimming took off 7 bases at V and 4 bases at J, with 13 bases between the two ends. The CDR3 nucleotides read TGTGCCAGCATGATGGACGTCGTCTATGGCTACACCTTC. Residues: CASMMDVVYGYTF.

V is TRBV11-2 and J is TRBJ2-5, with D possibly being TRBD1 (6 bases). The end of the DNA aligns better with TRBJ2-7, so the J call may be wrong. The V gene's germline CDR1 is SGHAT and CDR2 FQNNGV. This CDR3 is 12 amino acids long. The DNA for the CDR3 is TGTGCCAGCAGCTGGGACATCTACGAGCAGTACTTC. Its protein product is CASSWDIYEQYF.

The V gene is TRBV28, the J gene TRBJ1-1; TRBD1 might be the D (5 bases). Trimming removed 2 bases from V and 2 bases from J, with 18 bases in between. This CDR3 is built from 17 residues. Germline CDR1 is MDHEN and CDR2 is SYDVKM. Written as DNA, the CDR3 is TGTGCCAGCAGTTTACACCGGGACGGCGGAATAAACACTGAAGCTTTCTTT. Amino acids: CASSLHRDGGINTEAFF. Looking up the rest from reference TRBV28 and TRBJ1-1 gives the full variable domain: DVKVTQSSRYLVKRTGEKVFLECVQDMDHENMFWYRQDPGLGLRLIYFSYDVKMKEKGDIPEGYSVSREKKERFSLILESASTNQTSMYLCASSLHRDGGINTEAFFGQGTRLTVV.

This chain connects TRBV6-5 to TRBJ2-7, with TRBD2 matching over 10 bases. Germline loops: CDR1 MNHEY, CDR2 SVGAGI. This CDR3 is 14 amino acids long. The junction had 4 bases not matched to a gene; V was cut back by 6 bases and J by 2 bases. The CDR3 DNA reads TGTGCCAGCAGAGGACTAGCGGTCCCCTACGAGCAGTACTTC. It codes for CASRGLAVPYEQYF.

The chain is built from TRBV6-5 and TRBJ2-1, with TRBD2 identical over 13 bases. Germline V lookup: CDR1 MNHEY, CDR2 SVGAGI. Trimming removed 0 bases from V and 8 bases from J; junction bases left unmatched: 4. The CDR3 length is 16 residues. CDR3 nucleotide sequence: TGTGCCAGCAGTTACTCGGGGACTAGCGGGGTCTATGAGCAGTTCTTC. Translated, it gives CASSYSGTSGVYEQFF.

This clone came up once. This chain uses TRBV9 with TRBJ2-3, with 7 nucleotides matching TRBD2. V shed 4 bases and J 0 bases; nucleotides not matched to a gene: 8. Germline V gene lookup returns CDR1 SGDLS and CDR2 YYNGEE. The CDR3 sequence is 16 residues long. CDR3 sequence: CASSFRSGSSTDTQYF. For the CDR3, the DNA is TGTGCCAGCAGCTTCCGTAGCGGGTCTAGCACAGATACGCAGTATTTT.

This clone appeared a single time. The rearrangement links TRBV7-2 to TRBJ1-2, with D possibly TRBD1 on 6 matching bases. This CDR3 has 14 residues. Per the germline V gene, CDR1 is SGHTA and CDR2 is FQGNSA. V lost 5 bases and J lost 4, with 14 bases in between. CDR3 coding DNA: TGTGCCAGCAGCCCGGGGGGCAGCCCCTATGGCTACACCTTC. It codes for CASSPGGSPYGYTF.

The genes are TRBV7-2 and TRBJ2-6; D unresolved. The CDR3 totals 15 residues. The V end lost 7 bases, the J end lost 0 bases, and 10 bases lay between the germline ends. Germline lookup yields CDR1 SGHTA and CDR2 FQGNSA. Here the CDR3 reads CASILVYSGANVLTF. The CDR3 region has the DNA TGTGCCAGCATCCTAGTGTACTCTGGGGCCAACGTCCTGACTTTC.

The chain is built from TRBV9 and TRBJ1-2; no clear D gene. Trimming took off 5 bases at V and 4 bases at J, with 9 bases between the two ends. CDR1 is SGDLS and CDR2 is YYNGEE in the germline V gene. CDR3 length: 12 residues. The CDR3 sequence is CASSFESYGYTF. The CDR3 DNA follows: TGTGCCAGCAGTTTCGAGAGCTATGGCTACACCTTC.

The rearrangement links TRBV7-3 to TRBJ2-5; perhaps D is TRBD1 or TRBD2 (6 bases each). This CDR3 contains 15 residues. With 4 bases removed from V and 5 bases from J, the gap between germline ends came to 17 bases. CDR1 is SGHTA, CDR2 FQGTGA, per germline. CDR3 in DNA: TGTGCCAGCAGCTCCACCCTCGGGGGCTGGGAGACCCAGTACTTC. Encoded protein: CASSSTLGGWETQYF.

This clone was seen just once. The V call is TRBV6-5, the J call TRBJ1-2; D may be TRBD1 (5 bases). The CDR3 has 14 residues. The V end lost 5 bases, the J end lost 4 bases, and 14 bases lay between the germline ends. Germline CDR1 MNHEY, CDR2 SVGAGI. As DNA, the CDR3 is TGTGCCAGCAGTCCCCGGGGACGAGGCTATGGCTACACCTTC. Its translation is CASSPRGRGYGYTF.

The gene calls are TRBV19 and TRBJ2-7; the D gene is possibly TRBD2 (5 bases). Trimming took 4 bases from V and 4 from J, leaving 8 bases between them. Germline assignment: CDR1 LNHDA and CDR2 SQIVND (reference sequence). The CDR3 consists of 12 residues. The CDR3 DNA sequence: TGTGCCAGTAGTAAGAGGGAATACGAGCAGTACTTC. Translation: CASSKREYEQYF.

This clone has just one count. The genes are TRBV9 and TRBJ2-1; the D is unclear. Looked up from germline, CDR1 is SGDLS and CDR2 is YYNGEE. The CDR3 covers 15 residues. V lost 0 bases to trimming and J lost 0 bases, with 7 bases between them. The CDR3 loop reads CASSVAPSSYNEQFF. CDR3 in DNA: TGTGCCAGCAGCGTAGCGCCGAGCTCCTACAATGAGCAGTTCTTC.

This clone came up once. The CDR3 sequence is CASSLPGTAANYGYTF. In DNA, the CDR3 is TGTGCCAGCAGTTTACCAGGGACGGCAGCTAACTATGGCTACACCTTC. The chain combines TRBV28 with TRBJ1-2; tentatively, D is TRBD1 (5 bases). Germline-derived CDR1 and CDR2 are MDHEN and SYDVKM. The CDR3 has 16 amino acids. Trimming stripped 2 bases from V and 0 bases from J, with 13 bases between.

This clone was seen only once. The CDR3 DNA reads as TGCGCCAGCAGCTCCCTCGGGACAGATACGCAGTATTTT. Translated, it gives CASSSLGTDTQYF. This rearrangement joins TRBV5-1 to TRBJ2-3; D is undetermined. In germline, CDR1 is SGHRS, CDR2 YFSETQ. V shed 3 bases and J shed 3 bases, with 8 bases lying between them. The CDR3 is 13 residues long.

In this sample, this clone turned up a few times. The DNA of the CDR3 is TGTGCCAGCAGGCCCCTGGCGGGGGGCCCTATCTACGAGCAGTACTTC. Residues: CASRPLAGGPIYEQYF. V gene TRBV7-8 combines with J gene TRBJ2-7; 8 bases fit TRBD2. The trim removed 6 bases at V and 3 bases at J, leaving 13 bases unmatched. The V gene's germline CDR1 is SGHVS and CDR2 FQNEAQ. This CDR3 is built from 16 residues.

Sample share makes this clone medium-sized (0.01 to 0.1%). The chain joins TRBV5-1 to TRBJ1-5; D gene unclear. Germline CDR1 and CDR2: SGHRS and YFSETQ. With 0 bases removed from V and 5 bases from J, the gap between germline ends came to 6 bases. The CDR3 is made up of 13 amino acids. CDR3 bases: TGCGCCAGCAGCTTGGGAGCCGATCAGCCCCAGCATTTT. Its translation: CASSLGADQPQHF.

A single count supports this clone. The CDR3 sequence: CASIETGIREGYTF. Here the CDR3 DNA reads TGTGCCAGCATCGAAACGGGGATACGGGAAGGCTACACCTTC. This rearrangement joins TRBV5-6 to TRBJ1-2, with D unresolved. Germline V gives CDR1 SGHDT, CDR2 YYEEEE. The CDR3 loop spans 14 amino acids. With 6 bases removed from V and 8 bases from J, the gap between germline ends came to 20 bases.

This chain links TRBV5-1 with TRBJ1-6; 7 bases align to TRBD1. The CDR3 length is 17 residues. Germline trimming cut 0 bases from V and 2 bases from J; bases unmatched to any gene: 5. The V gene's germline CDR1 is SGHRS and CDR2 YFSETQ. CDR3 coding DNA: TGCGCCAGCAGCTTGGGAGGCCAGGGGGCCTATAATTCACCCCTCCACTTT. The encoded protein is CASSLGGQGAYNSPLHF.

J is TRBJ1-2 and V is TRBV6-6; 8 bases are a match to TRBD1. The CDR3 covers 15 residues. After removal of 0 bases from V and 2 bases from J, the junction contained 2 bases not matched to a gene. CDR1 and CDR2 from the germline V gene are MNHNY and SVGAGI (reference sequence). As DNA, the CDR3 is TGTGCCAGCAGTTACTCGGACAGGGCCAACTATGGCTACACCTTC. Translating gives CASSYSDRANYGYTF.

This chain joins TRBV5-4 and TRBJ2-5, with 8 bases identical to TRBD2. After removal of 2 bases from V and 4 bases from J, the junction contained 1 base not matched to a gene. The CDR3 sequence is 13 residues long. In germline, CDR1 is SGHNT, CDR2 YYREEE (reference sequence). CDR3 sequence reads: CASSFAGGETQYF. The CDR3, as DNA: TGTGCCAGCAGCTTTGCGGGGGGAGAGACCCAGTACTTC.

V gene TRBV6-1 combines with J gene TRBJ2-7, with D perhaps matching TRBD1 or TRBD2 (5 bases each). Germline assignment: CDR1 MNHNS and CDR2 SASEGT. The CDR3 contains 12 residues. V was pared by 3 bases and J by 6 bases, with 9 bases between. CDR3 sequence (DNA): TGTGCCAGCAGTGAGGGACGTTTCGAGCAGTACTTC. Amino acid sequence: CASSEGRFEQYF.

This chain links TRBV19 with TRBJ1-2; TRBD1 aligns across 7 bases. J gave up 4 bases and V 3 bases, and 11 bases lay outside the gene matches. In germline, CDR1 is LNHDA, CDR2 SQIVND (reference sequence). The CDR3 has 16 amino acids. In DNA, the CDR3 is TGTGCCAGTAGTATGGCCCAGGGGGTGAAAGGCTATGGCTACACCTTC. This gives the protein CASSMAQGVKGYGYTF.

The rearrangement links TRBV21-1 to TRBJ2-3; the tabulated D call, TRBD1, remains unverified against the DNA. TRBV21-1 is a pseudogene segment. CDR3 length equals 13 residues. CDR3 sequence: CASSKVGADTQYF. CDR3 bases: TGTGCCAGCAGCAAAGTGGGCGCAGATACGCAGTATTTT.

This chain links TRBV6-4 with TRBJ2-5; D unclear. Germline V lookup: CDR1 MRHNA, CDR2 SNTAGT. The CDR3 length is 12 residues. Trimming shortened V by 7 bases and J by 1 base, and 7 bases separated the two germline ends. CDR3: CASTGPQETQYF. CDR3 bases: TGTGCCAGCACTGGGCCCCAAGAGACCCAGTACTTC.